The present T cell receptor beta chain was sequenced within a study of cytomegalovirus exposure and HLA in healthy donors. Both 60 Vbeta primers and 13 Jbeta primers went into the PCR. Sequenced by immunoSEQ multiplex PCR; TCRdb stores in-frame clones only, minus some. The sample lists about 130,000 clones, roughly 73% occurring once. As to this clone: Its antigen is currently unknown.

Study-wide results and limits: A later analysis by the authors found several of the most significant clusters apparently linked to common viral pathogens.

The ends lost 7 bases at V and 2 bases at J; junction bases unmatched: 15. Per germline, CDR1 SGDLS and CDR2 YYNGEE. This CDR3 has 18 residues. This receptor was obtained from a man aged 55 to 70 in good health and CMV-seropositive. The chain uses TRBV9 and TRBJ2-2, with 9 bases fitting TRBD2. Source material: PBMCs. The CDR3 DNA reads TGTGCCAGCGCCCTCAGAGGGGGTAGCGGGGGAAACACCGGGGAGCTGTTTTTT. Encoded protein: CASALRGGSGGNTGELFF.